This TCR beta chain was retrieved from a study of blood T cell repertoires in COVID-19. Germline V gene lookup returns CDR1 SGHTS and CDR2 YDEGEE. V trimming: 0 bases; J trimming: 3 bases; junction bases outside the gene matches: 10. This CDR3 region has 18 residues. The authors' processing: How many nucleated cells were present was estimated from reference gene primer amplification. This table comes from immunoSEQ multiplex PCR, and its TCRdb copy is limited to in-frame clones, with some not included. V and J calls and clone size are those listed in that table; D and trimming were worked out from the DNA. The sample carries over 90,000 clones, approximately 86% recorded once.

The receptor comes from a middle-aged man with active or convalescent COVID-19. Sequenced: peripheral blood. The chain is built from TRBV5-8 and TRBJ1-5; 9 nucleotides match TRBD1. CDR3 DNA sequence: TGTGCCAGCAGCTTGGGGGACAGGGCCCCGGGCCACAATCAGCCCCAGCATTTT. Amino acid sequence: CASSLGDRAPGHNQPQHF. The full variable domain, rest sourced from reference TRBV5-8 and TRBJ1-5, is EAGVTQSPTHLIKTRGQQATLRCSPISGHTSVYWYQQALGLGLQFLLWYDEGEERNRGNFPPRFSGRQFPNYSSELNVNALELEDSALYLCASSLGDRAPGHNQPQHFGDGTRLSIL.